This is a list of T cell receptor beta chains from one sample in a study of blood T cell repertoires in COVID-19. The table came from immunoSEQ multiplex PCR; TCRdb's copy has only in-frame clones and leaves some out. Of about 280,000 clones in the sample, 90% are singletons; the top ten hold 1.5% to 2%. Sample: PBMCs or T cells enriched from blood (not recorded which). The receptors here all came from a woman younger than 30 with acute COVID-19. Both conserved end residues are part of each CDR3. Each record gives: clone size, J gene, D gene, V gene, CDR3 protein, CDR3 DNA. The D gene is left open where the match is weak. A row's size may be missing; if present it is once, few, many or a size class.

. TRBJ2-7 . TRBV7-2 CASSERTGLRSEQYF TGTGCCAGCAGCGAACGTACGGGACTCCGATCCGAGCAGTACTTC
. TRBJ1-5 . TRBV4-1 CASSQVPVQGSNQPQHF TGCGCCAGCAGCCAAGTCCCAGTACAGGGAAGCAATCAGCCCCAGCATTTT
. TRBJ2-1 . TRBV11-2 CASSPYRSSYNEQFF TGTGCCAGCAGCCCGTACAGAAGCTCCTACAATGAGCAGTTCTTC
. TRBJ1-1 . TRBV5-6 CASSLMVSTGEAFF TGTGCCAGCAGCTTGATGGTCTCGACGGGTGAAGCTTTCTTT
. TRBJ1-2 . TRBV6-5 CASSYSSLGQMGYTF TGTGCCAGCAGTTACTCGTCCCTTGGACAGATGGGCTACACCTTC
. TRBJ2-1 TRBD2 TRBV5-1 CASSHQGLADGNEQFF TGCGCCAGCAGCCACCAGGGACTAGCGGATGGCAATGAGCAGTTCTTC
. TRBJ2-3 TRBD2 TRBV7-8 CASSPPDAGDTTDTQYF TGTGCCAGCAGCCCCCCAGATGCGGGAGATACGACAGATACGCAGTATTTT
. TRBJ1-2 . TRBV2 CASSEVGPGYTF TGTGCCAGCAGTGAGGTGGGGCCGGGCTACACCTTC
. TRBJ1-3 TRBD1 TRBV7-2 CASRLTGVSGNTIYF TGTGCCAGCAGACTAACAGGGGTTAGTGGAAACACCATATATTTT
. TRBJ2-6 . TRBV11-3 CASSLEQGAIAGTRIFSGANVLTF TGTGCCAGCAGCTTAGAACAGGGGGCGATTGCCGGGACTAGAATATTCTCTGGGGCCAACGTCCTGACTTTC
. TRBJ2-2 . TRBV10-2 CASSGLANTGELFF TGCGCCAGCAGTGGACTAGCGAACACCGGGGAGCTGTTTTTT
. TRBJ2-1 . TRBV7-9 CASSLYQTTSYNEQFF TGTGCCAGCAGCTTATATCAGACAACCTCCTACAATGAGCAGTTCTTC
. TRBJ2-1 TRBD1 TRBV28 CASSLGTGNYNEQFF TGTGCCAGCAGTTTGGGGACAGGGAATTACAATGAGCAGTTCTTC
. TRBJ2-1 . TRBV11-3 CASSLSDNKQFF TGTGCCAGCAGCCTTAGCGACAACAAGCAGTTCTTC
. TRBJ2-4 TRBD1 TRBV2 CASSEGGTGGFINIQYF TGTGCCAGCAGTGAAGGGGGAACAGGGGGCTTCATAAACATTCAGTACTTC
. TRBJ2-7 . TRBV15 CATSGRGEQYF TGTGCCACCAGCGGAAGAGGCGAGCAGTACTTC
. TRBJ2-3 . TRBV7-2 CASSSAGSTDTQYF TGTGCCAGCAGCTCCGCCGGTAGCACAGATACGCAGTATTTT
. TRBJ2-2 TRBD1 TRBV5-1 CASSLGDRDTGELFF TGCGCCAGCAGCTTGGGGGACAGGGACACCGGGGAGCTGTTTTTT
once TRBJ1-1 . TRBV20-1 CSAPLQLEAFF TGCAGTGCTCCCCTCCAGTTAGAAGCTTTCTTT
. TRBJ2-1 . TRBV7-9 CASSLAASSSYNEQFF TGTGCCAGCAGCTTAGCCGCGAGTAGCTCCTACAATGAGCAGTTCTTC
few TRBJ1-6 TRBD1 TRBV11-3 CASSHRDRDIGNSPLHF TGTGCCAGCAGCCACCGGGACAGGGATATAGGTAATTCACCCCTCCACTTT
. TRBJ2-1 . TRBV5-6 CASSLLEINHEQFF TGTGCCAGCAGCTTGTTAGAAATAAACCATGAGCAGTTCTTC
. TRBJ1-4 . TRBV30 CAWGGPNEKLFF TGTGCCTGGGGGGGGCCTAATGAAAAACTGTTTTTT
. TRBJ1-5 TRBD1 TRBV28 CASRPWDRRNQPQHF TGTGCCAGCAGGCCTTGGGACAGGAGGAATCAGCCCCAGCATTTT
. TRBJ2-3 . TRBV4-1 CASSQGHGPSSTDTQYF TGCGCCAGCAGCCAAGGACATGGCCCTTCTAGCACAGATACGCAGTATTTT
. TRBJ1-2 . TRBV27 CASSPFYRADGYTF TGTGCCAGCAGCCCCTTTTACAGGGCGGATGGCTACACCTTC
. TRBJ1-5 TRBD1 TRBV5-8 CASSLGWDRGNQPQHF TGTGCCAGCAGCTTGGGTTGGGACAGGGGCAATCAGCCCCAGCATTTT
. TRBJ2-1 . TRBV9 CASSVAPLAFSSYNEQFF TGTGCCAGCAGCGTAGCCCCCCTAGCGTTTTCTTCCTACAATGAGCAGTTCTTC
. TRBJ1-2 . TRBV12-3/TRBV12-4 CASSLEGHYYTF TGTGCCAGCAGTCTAGAGGGACACTACTACACCTTC
. TRBJ2-1 . TRBV11-2 CASSLDNRLRASSYNEQFF TGTGCCAGCAGCTTAGATAACAGATTGAGGGCTAGCTCCTACAATGAGCAGTTCTTC
. TRBJ2-2 . TRBV29-1 CSGMAGTGELFF TGCAGCGGAATGGCGGGGACCGGGGAGCTGTTTTTT
. TRBJ1-6 . TRBV10-1 CASSPTADNSPLHF TGCGCCAGCAGTCCGACGGCGGATAATTCACCCCTCCACTTT
. TRBJ2-1 . TRBV9 CASSALYSGLLYNEQFF TGTGCCAGCAGCGCTTTATATAGCGGACTACTCTACAATGAGCAGTTCTTC
. TRBJ1-2 TRBD1 TRBV15 CATSRDPGQGNYGYTF TGTGCCACCAGCAGAGACCCCGGACAGGGGAACTATGGCTACACCTTC
. TRBJ2-3 . TRBV7-2 CASSLGTKGTADTQYF TGTGCCAGCAGCTTAGGGACCAAAGGGACTGCAGATACGCAGTATTTT
. TRBJ2-3 TRBD2 TRBV7-2 CASSLGRTSGRTDTQYF TGTGCCAGCAGCTTAGGCCGGACTAGCGGGAGAACAGATACGCAGTATTTT
few TRBJ2-7 TRBD1 TRBV2 CASSVSRGTYEQYF TGTGCCAGCAGTGTGAGCAGGGGGACCTACGAGCAGTACTTC
. TRBJ1-2 . TRBV3-1/TRBV3-2 CASSLGRDPYGYTF TGTGCCAGCAGCCTCGGGCGGGACCCCTATGGCTACACCTTC
once TRBJ2-7 TRBD1 TRBV25-1 CASRGQGVYEQYF TGTGCCAGCAGGGGACAGGGGGTATACGAGCAGTACTTC
. TRBJ2-3 . TRBV29-1 CSTSGPQGRSTDTQYF TGCAGCACTTCGGGCCCCCAGGGAAGAAGCACAGATACGCAGTATTTT
. TRBJ2-5 TRBD2 TRBV7-2 CASSLLKRGGSWGETQYF TGTGCCAGCAGCTTATTAAAAAGGGGCGGGAGCTGGGGAGAGACCCAGTACTTC
. TRBJ2-7 . TRBV7-9 CASSLSGEQYF TGTGCCAGCAGCTTATCCGGCGAGCAGTACTTC
. TRBJ1-2 . TRBV2 CASSVSGYGYTF TGTGCCAGCAGTGTTTCAGGTTATGGCTACACCTTC
. TRBJ1-1 . TRBV19 CASSIDGWGPVLEAFF TGTGCCAGTAGTATAGACGGCTGGGGGCCCGTTTTGGAAGCTTTCTTT
. TRBJ2-7 TRBD1 TRBV7-2 CASSLQKGAVYEQYF TGTGCCAGCAGCCTCCAGAAGGGGGCTGTATACGAGCAGTACTTC
. TRBJ2-3 TRBD1 TRBV5-1 CASSRQGASTDTQYF TGCGCCAGCAGCCGACAGGGCGCGAGCACAGATACGCAGTATTTT
. TRBJ1-6 TRBD1 TRBV6-5 CASSLQGNNSPLHF TGTGCCAGCAGCCTACAGGGGAATAATTCACCCCTCCACTTT
. TRBJ1-2 TRBD1 TRBV7-9 CASSFQGQIGTYGYTF TGTGCCAGCAGCTTTCAGGGACAGATCGGCACCTATGGCTACACCTTC
. TRBJ1-2 . TRBV5-4 CASSFRQVAVYGYTF TGTGCCAGCAGCTTCAGACAGGTTGCGGTATATGGCTACACCTTC
once TRBJ2-5 . TRBV7-9 CASSPRTYQETQYF TGTGCCAGCAGCCCAAGGACATACCAAGAGACCCAGTACTTC
. TRBJ2-5 TRBD1 TRBV7-9 CASSRGGQSQETQYF TGTGCCAGCAGCCGAGGGGGACAGTCCCAAGAGACCCAGTACTTC
. TRBJ2-6 . TRBV4-3 CASRREGDGANVLTF TGCGCCAGCAGGAGGGAGGGGGATGGGGCCAACGTCCTGACTTTC